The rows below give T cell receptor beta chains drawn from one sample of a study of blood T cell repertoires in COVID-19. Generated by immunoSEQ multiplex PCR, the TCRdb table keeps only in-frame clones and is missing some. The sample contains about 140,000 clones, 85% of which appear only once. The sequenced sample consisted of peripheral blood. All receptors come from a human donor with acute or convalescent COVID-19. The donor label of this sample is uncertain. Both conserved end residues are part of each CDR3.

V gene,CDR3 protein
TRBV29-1,CSVGQENTGELFF
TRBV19,CASNLQGTPNQPQHF
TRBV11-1,CASSLGRGLGYGYTF
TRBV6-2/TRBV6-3,CASSSEATATNEKLFF
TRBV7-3,CASSWTSGVQETQYF
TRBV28,CAILGAGVPNTEAFF
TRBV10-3,CAISESRQGNTEAFF
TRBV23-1,CASSDSAFENTIYF
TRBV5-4,CASSVGLTNEKLFF
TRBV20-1,CSASRGMDEKLFF
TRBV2,CASNQWGGDTQYF
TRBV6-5,CASSSLQVGGYTF
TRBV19,CASRPLQGDRETQYF
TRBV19,CASSIGRYGDQPQHF
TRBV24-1,CATGGTSGEADTQYF
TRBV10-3,CAISESGQGFRYF
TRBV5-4,CASTREGGTYNEQFF
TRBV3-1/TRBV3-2,CASSPSEGAYPGYTF
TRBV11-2,CASSLSGVAQPQHF
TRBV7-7,CASSPGLAGFQETQYF
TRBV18,CASSVAGGLQETQYF
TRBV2,CASKGTPNTGELFF